This T cell receptor (beta chain) originates from a study of T-cell reconstitution after alpha-beta-depleted transplantation in children. Study findings and constraints: Surviving recipient cells, namely T cells and thymic progenitors, were the source of high day-60 TCRbeta diversity in some patients.

Preparation of the TCRbeta library used unique molecular identifiers. MiXCR was run by TCRdb on the PCR reads, yielding one entry per CDR3 protein. This table holds about 78,000 distinct CDR3 sequences, over 12% found once. CDR3 length equals 19 residues. Trimming removed 0 bases from V and 3 bases from J, with 23 bases in between. Looked up from germline, CDR1 is LGHNA and CDR2 is YSLEER. For this clonotype: Antigen: not known.

The sample here was PBMCs, mostly from graft donor cells, taken 180 days after TCRalphabeta/CD19-depleted stem cell transplant. The TCR was taken from a male patient under 10 years old who had a stem cell transplant for acute lymphoblastic leukemia, so the T cells may come from the graft donor. The gene calls are TRBV4-3 and TRBJ2-5; D may be TRBD1 or TRBD2 (5 bases each). CDR3 sequence: CASSQDRARERVIEETQYF. Here the CDR3 DNA reads TGCGCCAGCAGCCAAGATCGGGCCAGGGAGAGGGTGATTGAAGAGACCCAGTACTTC.